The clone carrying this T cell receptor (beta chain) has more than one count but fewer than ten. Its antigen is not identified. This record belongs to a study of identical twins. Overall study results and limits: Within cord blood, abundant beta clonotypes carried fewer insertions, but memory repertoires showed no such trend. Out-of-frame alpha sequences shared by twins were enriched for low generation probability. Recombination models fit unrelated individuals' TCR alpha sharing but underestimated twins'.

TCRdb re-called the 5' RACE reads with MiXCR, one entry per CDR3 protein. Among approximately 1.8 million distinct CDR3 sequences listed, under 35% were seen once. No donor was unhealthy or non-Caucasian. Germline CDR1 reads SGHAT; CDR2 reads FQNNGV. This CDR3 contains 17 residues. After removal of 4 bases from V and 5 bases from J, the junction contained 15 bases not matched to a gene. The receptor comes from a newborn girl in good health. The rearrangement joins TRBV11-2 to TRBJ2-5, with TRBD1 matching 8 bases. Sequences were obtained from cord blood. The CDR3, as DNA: TGTGCCAGCAGCTCCCTAGGAAGGACAGGGTCTCAGGAGACCCAGTACTTC. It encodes CASSSLGRTGSQETQYF. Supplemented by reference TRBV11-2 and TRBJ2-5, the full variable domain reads EAGVAQSPRYKIIEKRQSVAFWCNPISGHATLYWYQQILGQGPKLLIQFQNNGVVDDSQLPKDRFSAERLKGVDSTLKIQPAKLEDSAVYLCASSSLGRTGSQETQYFGPGTRLLVL.